The next 17 T cell receptor beta chains were all read from a single sample in a study of T cells after yellow fever vaccination. From the 5' RACE reads, TCRdb called clonotypes with MiXCR, one entry per CDR3 protein. The data show 300,000 to 350,000 distinct CDR3 sequences, 7% to 9% seen once. This specimen was PBMCs, taken around 45 days after the first yellow fever vaccination. The receptors come from a man aged 18-30 years who received the YFV17D yellow fever vaccine.

The V gene is TRBV4-1, the J gene TRBJ2-2, with 11 positions matching TRBD2. This CDR3 has 14 residues. V was pared by 6 bases and J by 9 bases, with 6 bases of the junction left unmatched. Germline CDR1 and CDR2: MGHRA and YSYEKL. As DNA, the CDR3 is TGCGCCAGCAGTCCTAGCGGGGGGAGGCGGGAGCTGTTTTTT. It encodes CASSPSGGRRELFF.

The CDR3 sequence is CANRPTGPHEGAYF. CDR3 nucleotides: TGTGCCAACAGACCCACGGGACCCCACGAAGGAGCGTACTTC. This chain joins TRBV28 and TRBJ2-7; D might be TRBD1 or TRBD2, each matching 5 bases. CDR1 MDHEN and CDR2 SYDVKM come from the germline V gene. The CDR3 totals 14 residues. Trimming left V 10 bases short and J 12 bases short, with 28 bases between.

This clonotype was counted a few times. The rearrangement joins TRBV29-1 to TRBJ2-5; 8 bases align to TRBD1. The CDR3 contains 14 residues. V was pared by 7 bases and J by 5 bases, with 12 bases of the junction left unmatched. Germline V CDR1 and CDR2: SQVTM, ANQGSEA. CDR3 loop: CSAAKAGGFETQYF. CDR3 coding DNA: TGCAGCGCCGCGAAGGCAGGGGGCTTCGAGACCCAGTACTTC. Full variable domain (rest looked up from reference TRBV29-1 and TRBJ2-5): SAVISQKPSRDICQRGTSLTIQCQVDSQVTMMFWYRQQPGQSLTLIATANQGSEATYESGFVIDKFPISRPNLTFSTLTVSNMSPEDSSIYLCSAAKAGGFETQYFGPGTRLLVL.

The V gene is TRBV5-1, the J gene TRBJ1-4; D uncertain. The CDR3 is 15 amino acids. Trimming cost V 3 bases and J 4 bases, with 13 bases left between them. The germline CDR1 and CDR2 sequences are SGHRS and YFSETQ. Here the CDR3 DNA reads TGCGCCAGCAGCTCTAGGACGGACCTTAATGAAAAACTGTTTTTT. It codes for CASSSRTDLNEKLFF.

This chain connects TRBV7-9 to TRBJ1-5; D gene unclear. Looked up from germline, CDR1 is SEHNR and CDR2 is FQNEAQ (reference sequence). V was clipped by 2 bases and J by 7 bases, with 9 bases between them. This CDR3 comprises 13 residues. The DNA of the CDR3 is TGTGCCAGCAGCTTATCAGGTACCCAGCCCCAGCATTTT. It is translated as CASSLSGTQPQHF. The complete variable domain, with remaining parts taken from reference TRBV7-9 and TRBJ1-5, reads DTGVSQNPRHKITKRGQNVTFRCDPISEHNRLYWYRQTLGQGPEFLTYFQNEAQLEKSRLLSDRFSAERPKGSFSTLEIQRTEQGDSAMYLCASSLSGTQPQHFGDGTRLSIL.

In this sample, this clonotype turned up a few times. The CDR3 DNA follows: TGCGCCAGCAAGGGTGTCTCGAGCGGGGGGCCGGGGAATGAGCAGTTCTTC. Its translation: CASKGVSSGGPGNEQFF. The rearrangement joins TRBV5-1 to TRBJ2-1; 9 bases map to TRBD2. The ends lost 6 bases at V and 7 bases at J; junction bases unmatched: 17. Germline V gives CDR1 SGHRS, CDR2 YFSETQ. The CDR3 loop spans 17 amino acids. Based on the CDR3 plus reference TRBV5-1 and TRBJ2-1, the full variable domain is KAGVTQTPRYLIKTRGQQVTLSCSPISGHRSVSWYQQTPGQGLQFLFEYFSETQRNKGNFPGRFSGRQFSNSRSEMNVSTLELGDSALYLCASKGVSSGGPGNEQFFGPGTRLTVL.

This clonotype came up a few times. This chain links TRBV18 with TRBJ2-1; TRBD2 is a possible D gene (5 bases). Trimming left V 3 bases short and J 6 bases short, with 12 bases between. Per germline, CDR1 KGHSH and CDR2 LQKENI. CDR3 length equals 14 residues. The CDR3 DNA follows: TGTGCCAGCTCACCTTCGGTGGGGAGCAATGAGCAGTTCTTC. Its translation is CASSPSVGSNEQFF. Full variable domain (rest looked up from reference TRBV18 and TRBJ2-1): NAGVMQNPRHLVRRRGQEARLRCSPMKGHSHVYWYRQLPEEGLKFMVYLQKENIIDESGMPKERFSAEFPKEGPSILRIQQVVRGDSAAYFCASSPSVGSNEQFFGPGTRLTVL.

This clonotype was detected ten times or more. The rearrangement links TRBV7-2 to TRBJ2-2, with D possibly TRBD2 on 6 matching bases. Germline CDR1 is SGHTA and CDR2 is FQGNSA. This CDR3 is built from 15 residues. The V end lost 5 bases, the J end lost 4 bases, and 14 bases lay between the germline ends. CDR3 sequence: CASSLLSGGTGELFF. CDR3 coding DNA: TGTGCCAGCAGCCTGCTATCCGGGGGCACCGGGGAGCTGTTTTTT.

This clonotype was seen only a few times. V gene TRBV6-5 combines with J gene TRBJ1-1; 12 nucleotides align to TRBD1. Trimming cost V 2 bases and J 10 bases; bases outside gene matches: 8. CDR1 is MNHEY, CDR2 SVGAGI, per germline. The CDR3 contains 15 residues. CDR3 nucleotide sequence: TGTGCCAGCAGTTACCCGGGACAGGGGGCTCGGGCAGCTTTCTTT. It codes for CASSYPGQGARAAFF.

This clonotype showed up just a few times. The chain employs TRBV5-1 and TRBJ2-1, with D possibly being TRBD1 (5 bases). Germline V CDR1 and CDR2: SGHRS, YFSETQ. The CDR3 length is 15 residues. Trimming removed 0 bases at V and 7 bases at J, with 14 bases between. The chain's CDR3 is CASSLEGRRDNEQFF. DNA of the CDR3: TGCGCCAGCAGCTTGGAGGGGCGCAGGGATAATGAGCAGTTCTTC.

This clonotype was found a few times. The chain joins TRBV6-2 or TRBV6-3 to TRBJ2-1, with no clear D. In germline, CDR1 is MNHEY, CDR2 SVGEGT. This CDR3 is 14 amino acids long. Trimming cost V 4 bases and J 4 bases, with 11 bases left between them. The CDR3 DNA follows: TGTGCCAGCAGTTCCAGGTGGGGTTACAATGAGCAGTTCTTC. Amino acid sequence: CASSSRWGYNEQFF.

J is TRBJ2-7 and V is TRBV10-3; 8 bases match TRBD1. V lost 2 bases to trimming and J lost 0 bases; unmatched junction nucleotides: 18. CDR3 length: 20 residues. Looked up from germline, CDR1 is ENHRY and CDR2 is SYGVKD. The CDR3 spells CAISENPGQAGTRNSYEQYF. The CDR3 region has the DNA TGTGCCATCAGTGAGAATCCGGGACAGGCCGGGACTCGAAACTCCTACGAGCAGTACTTC.

This clonotype has more than one count but fewer than ten. The chain combines TRBV5-1 with TRBJ2-1, with D possibly being TRBD1 or TRBD2 (6 bases each). This CDR3 comprises 15 residues. V lost 2 bases and J 6 bases, leaving 15 bases between the germline ends. Per germline, CDR1 SGHRS and CDR2 YFSETQ. As DNA, the CDR3 is TGCGCCAGCAGCTTAATGACCGGGGGCTCCAATGAGCAGTTCTTC. Encoded protein: CASSLMTGGSNEQFF.

This clonotype was observed a handful of times. This chain links TRBV20-1 with TRBJ2-7; D possibly corresponds to TRBD2 (6 bases). In germline, CDR1 is DFQATT, CDR2 SNEGSKA (reference sequence). Trimming removed 4 bases from V and 2 bases from J, with 12 bases in between. The CDR3 covers 13 residues. The CDR3 nucleotides are TGCAGTGCTACGGCGGGGTCCCCCTACGAGCAGTACTTC. This codes for CSATAGSPYEQYF.

The genes are TRBV5-6 and TRBJ1-2; TRBD1 agrees at 7 bases. The V gene end was trimmed by 5 bases and the J gene end by 6 bases; junction bases not matched to a gene: 10. This CDR3 is built from 14 residues. CDR1 SGHDT and CDR2 YYEEEE come from the germline V gene. The CDR3 DNA is TGTGCCAGCAGATTTACCGGGACAGTAGATGGCTACACCTTC. It yields the protein CASRFTGTVDGYTF.

This clonotype was found a few times. The J gene is TRBJ2-3, the V gene TRBV24-1; the match to TRBD1 covers 7 bases. The trim removed 3 bases at V and 11 bases at J, leaving 7 bases unmatched. Germline CDR1 KGHDR, CDR2 SFDVKD. This CDR3 comprises 13 residues. The CDR3 DNA reads TGTGCCACCAGTGATCATTCGAGGACAGGGCAGTATTTT. Residues: CATSDHSRTGQYF.

This clonotype has just a few counts. The chain is built from TRBV5-1 and TRBJ1-6; D unresolved. The length of the CDR3 is 15 residues. Germline values: CDR1 SGHRS, CDR2 YFSETQ. Trimming removed 5 bases at V and 8 bases at J, with 17 bases between. In nucleotides, the CDR3 is TGCGCCAGCAGTTCAGACTTAGGAAGGGATTCACCCCTCCACTTT. It is translated as CASSSDLGRDSPLHF.